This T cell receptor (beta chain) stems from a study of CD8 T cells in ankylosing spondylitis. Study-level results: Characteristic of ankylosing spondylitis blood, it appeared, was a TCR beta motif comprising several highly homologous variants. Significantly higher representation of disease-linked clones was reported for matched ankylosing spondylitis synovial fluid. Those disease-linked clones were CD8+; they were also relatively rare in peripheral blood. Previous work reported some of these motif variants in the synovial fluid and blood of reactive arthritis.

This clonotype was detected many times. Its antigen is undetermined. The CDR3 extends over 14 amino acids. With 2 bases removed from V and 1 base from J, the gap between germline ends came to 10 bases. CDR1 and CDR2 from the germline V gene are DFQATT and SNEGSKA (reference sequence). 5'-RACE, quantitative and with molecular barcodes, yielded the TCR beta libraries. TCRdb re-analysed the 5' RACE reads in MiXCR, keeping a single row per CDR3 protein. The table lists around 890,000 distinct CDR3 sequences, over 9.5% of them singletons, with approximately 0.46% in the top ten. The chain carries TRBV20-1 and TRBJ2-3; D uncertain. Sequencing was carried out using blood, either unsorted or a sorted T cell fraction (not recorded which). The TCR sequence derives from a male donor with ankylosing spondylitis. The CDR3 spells CSARNLRGTDTQYF. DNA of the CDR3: TGCAGTGCTAGAAACCTACGGGGCACAGATACGCAGTATTTT.